The 13 T cell receptor beta chains presented below share a single source sample, sequenced in a study of T cells in Graves' hyperthyroidism and ophthalmopathy. RNA transcripts gave rise to amplified TCR beta CDR3 regions. Primed by the HTBI set, a first-round RT-PCR was run on the TCR CDR3. TCRdb re-analysed the multiplex PCR reads in MiXCR, keeping a single row per CDR3 protein. The profile shows nearly 750,000 distinct CDR3 sequences, about a third of them singletons. The specimen was blood. Receptors were obtained from a woman aged 35 to 49 with Graves' hyperthyroidism.

This clonotype appeared many times. This chain joins TRBV6-1 and TRBJ2-7; 13 bases align to TRBD2. After removal of 6 bases from V and 3 bases from J, the junction contained 2 bases not matched to a gene. Germline loops: CDR1 MNHNS, CDR2 SASEGT. The CDR3 is made up of 14 amino acids. Written as DNA, the CDR3 is TGTGCCAGCAGACGGACTAGCGGGAGCTACGAGCAGTACTTC. This translates into CASRRTSGSYEQYF.

The rearrangement uses TRBV15 and TRBJ1-2, with 7 bases fitting TRBD1. With V trimmed by 3 bases and J by 2 bases, 3 bases remained unmatched. Germline V gene lookup returns CDR1 LNHNV and CDR2 YYDKDF (reference sequence). This CDR3 has 14 amino acids. CDR3 nucleotide sequence: TGTGCCACCAGCAGTCGACAGGGCAACTATGGCTACACCTTC. This translates into CATSSRQGNYGYTF.

This chain joins TRBV19 and TRBJ1-2; TRBD1 aligns across 9 bases. Germline trimming cut 4 bases from V and 1 base from J; bases unmatched to any gene: 7. The germline V gene encodes CDR1 LNHDA and CDR2 SQIVND (reference sequence). This CDR3 comprises 16 residues. The CDR3 is CASSTDRGRVNYGYTF. CDR3 in DNA: TGTGCCAGTAGTACGGACAGGGGCCGAGTTAACTATGGCTACACCTTC.

The chain carries TRBV13 and TRBJ2-2, with 7 positions matching TRBD2. From germline, CDR1 is PRHDT and CDR2 FYEKMQ (reference sequence). V dropped 6 bases and J dropped 3; count of bases not matched to a gene: 7. This CDR3 spans 15 amino acids. CDR3 sequence (DNA): TGTGCCAGCAGTTCCATCGGACTAGACACCGGGGAGCTGTTTTTT. It specifies CASSSIGLDTGELFF. Looking up the rest from reference TRBV13 and TRBJ2-2 gives the full variable domain: AAGVIQSPRHLIKEKRETATLKCYPIPRHDTVYWYQQGPGQDPQFLISFYEKMQSDKGSIPDRFSAQQFSDYHSELNMSSLELGDSALYFCASSSIGLDTGELFFGEGSRLTVL.

The chain joins TRBV15 to TRBJ1-2, with TRBD1 identical over 7 bases. This CDR3 is 15 amino acids long. With V trimmed by 1 base and J by 4 bases, 6 bases remained unmatched. CDR1 is LNHNV and CDR2 is YYDKDF in the germline V gene (reference sequence). CDR3 DNA sequence: TGTGCCACCAGCAGAGGGTTGGGACAGATCTATGGCTACACCTTC. This codes for CATSRGLGQIYGYTF.

V gene TRBV7-2 combines with J gene TRBJ1-2; the D gene is possibly TRBD1 (6 bases). CDR3 length: 17 amino acids. V was trimmed by 3 bases and J by 6 bases, leaving 23 bases between them. From germline, CDR1 is SGHTA and CDR2 FQGNSA. This CDR3 reads CASSFPGHGGPFDGYTF. The CDR3 nucleotides are TGTGCCAGCAGCTTTCCGGGACACGGGGGCCCTTTCGATGGCTACACCTTC.

This clonotype was found a few times. CDR3 in DNA: TGTGCCAGCAGTTACTCAGTAGGAGGAGATCAGCCCCAGCATTTT. Amino acid sequence: CASSYSVGGDQPQHF. The V and J genes are TRBV6-5 and TRBJ1-5, with no clear D. Germline CDR1 reads MNHEY; CDR2 reads SVGAGI. V was clipped by 0 bases and J by 5 bases, with 11 bases between them. The length of the CDR3 is 15 residues.

In this sample, this clonotype turned up many times. The chain joins TRBV10-3 to TRBJ1-5, with D possibly TRBD1 on 5 matching bases. The CDR3 runs 14 residues. V lost 5 bases and J 0 bases, leaving 8 bases between the germline ends. Germline V gives CDR1 ENHRY, CDR2 SYGVKD. The CDR3 here is CAISPTDSNQPQHF. Here the CDR3 DNA reads TGTGCCATCAGTCCGACAGATAGCAATCAGCCCCAGCATTTT.

On this clonotype itself: A read error may be the cause here, since a much bigger clone is one base away. This sequence joins TRBV10-3 and TRBJ2-5; 7 bases fit TRBD2. Germline V CDR1 and CDR2: ENHRY, SYGVKD. V lost 3 bases, J lost 7 bases, and 8 bases stayed unmatched. The CDR3 is 14 residues long. The CDR3 region has the DNA TGTGCCATCAGTGAACGTAGCAGGGAGGGGACCCAGTACTTC. Translated, it gives CAISERSREGTQYF.

The CDR3 sequence: CASSRTGGGNSGYTF. CDR3 bases: TGTGCCAGCAGTCGTACAGGGGGCGGGAATTCTGGCTACACCTTC. V is TRBV28 and J is TRBJ1-2; 9 bases are shared with TRBD1. The V segment lost 5 bases and the J segment 7 bases; nucleotides outside the gene matches: 11. CDR3 length: 15 amino acids. CDR1 and CDR2 from the germline V gene are MDHEN and SYDVKM.

The rearrangement uses TRBV11-1 and TRBJ1-6; D ambiguous. CDR1 is SGHAT, CDR2 FQDESV, per germline (reference sequence). Trimming took 1 base from V and 0 from J, leaving 10 bases between them. The CDR3 consists of 17 residues. DNA of the CDR3: TGTGCCAGCAGCTTAGAACAGCTTAGCTCCTATAATTCACCCCTCCACTTT. Translation: CASSLEQLSSYNSPLHF.

This clonotype was counted only a few times. The rearrangement uses TRBV5-4 and TRBJ2-5; 8 bases align to TRBD1. Germline V gives CDR1 SGHNT, CDR2 YYREEE (reference sequence). The CDR3 covers 16 residues. After removal of 2 bases from V and 4 bases from J, the junction contained 10 bases not matched to a gene. The CDR3 DNA follows: TGTGCCAGCAGCTTTTGGCAGGGGGCATTTGGAGAGACCCAGTACTTC. Protein sequence: CASSFWQGAFGETQYF.

This clonotype was seen once. The gene calls are TRBV7-9 and TRBJ2-5; 10 bases fit TRBD2. J gave up 2 bases and V 4 bases, and 19 bases lay outside the gene matches. In germline, CDR1 is SEHNR, CDR2 FQNEAQ (reference sequence). The CDR3 has 20 amino acids. The CDR3 nucleotides read TGTGCCAGCAGCTCACCACAGGGAATTAGCGGGGGGACCTGGCAAGAGACCCAGTACTTC. It translates to CASSSPQGISGGTWQETQYF. Supplemented by reference TRBV7-9 and TRBJ2-5, the full variable domain reads DTGVSQNPRHKITKRGQNVTFRCDPISEHNRLYWYRQTLGQGPEFLTYFQNEAQLEKSRLLSDRFSAERPKGSFSTLEIQRTEQGDSAMYLCASSSPQGISGGTWQETQYFGPGTRLLVL.